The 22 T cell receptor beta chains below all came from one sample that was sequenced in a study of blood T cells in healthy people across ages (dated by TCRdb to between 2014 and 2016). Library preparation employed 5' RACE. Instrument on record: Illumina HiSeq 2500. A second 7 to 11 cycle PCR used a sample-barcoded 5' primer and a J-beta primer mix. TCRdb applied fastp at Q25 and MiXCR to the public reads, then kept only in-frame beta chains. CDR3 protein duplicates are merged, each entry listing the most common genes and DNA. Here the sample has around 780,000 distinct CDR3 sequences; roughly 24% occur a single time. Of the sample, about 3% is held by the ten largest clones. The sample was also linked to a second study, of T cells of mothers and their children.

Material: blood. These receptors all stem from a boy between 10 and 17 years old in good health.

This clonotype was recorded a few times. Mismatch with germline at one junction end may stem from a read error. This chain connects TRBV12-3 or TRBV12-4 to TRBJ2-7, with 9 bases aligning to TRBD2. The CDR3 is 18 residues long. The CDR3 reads CASSSTLPQRGETYGQYF. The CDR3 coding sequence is TGTGCCAGCAGTTCCACCCTCCCTCAGCGGGGGGAGACCTACGGGCAGTACTTC.

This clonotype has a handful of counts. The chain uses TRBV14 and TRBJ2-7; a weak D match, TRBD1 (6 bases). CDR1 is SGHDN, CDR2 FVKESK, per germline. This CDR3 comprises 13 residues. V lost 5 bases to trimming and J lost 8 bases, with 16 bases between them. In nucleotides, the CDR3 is TGTGCCAGCAGCTTCCCGACAGGCGAAAAGCAGTACTTC. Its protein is CASSFPTGEKQYF.

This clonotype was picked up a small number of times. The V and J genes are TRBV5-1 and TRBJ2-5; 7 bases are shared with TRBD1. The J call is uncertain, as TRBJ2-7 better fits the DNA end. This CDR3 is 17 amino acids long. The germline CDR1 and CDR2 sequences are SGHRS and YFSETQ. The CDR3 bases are TGCGCCAGCAGCTCACAGATCTCGGGACAGTTTAGGTACGAGCAGTACTTC. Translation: CASSSQISGQFRYEQYF.

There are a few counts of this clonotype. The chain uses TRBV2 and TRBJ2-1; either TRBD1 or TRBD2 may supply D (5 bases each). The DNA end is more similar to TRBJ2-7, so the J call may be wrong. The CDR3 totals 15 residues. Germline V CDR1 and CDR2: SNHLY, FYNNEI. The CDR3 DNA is TGTGCCAGCAGTGAGGGGCCGTCGGGGTGCTACGAGCAGTACTTC. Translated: CASSEGPSGCYEQYF.

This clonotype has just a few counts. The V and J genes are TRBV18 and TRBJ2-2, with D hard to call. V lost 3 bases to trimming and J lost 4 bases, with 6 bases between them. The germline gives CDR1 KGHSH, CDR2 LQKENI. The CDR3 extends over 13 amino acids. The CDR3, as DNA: TGTGCCAGCTCACCGTCACCCACCGGGGAGCTGTTTTTT. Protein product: CASSPSPTGELFF. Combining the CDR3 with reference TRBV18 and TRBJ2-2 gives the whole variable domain NAGVMQNPRHLVRRRGQEARLRCSPMKGHSHVYWYRQLPEEGLKFMVYLQKENIIDESGMPKERFSAEFPKEGPSILRIQQVVRGDSAAYFCASSPSPTGELFFGEGSRLTVL.

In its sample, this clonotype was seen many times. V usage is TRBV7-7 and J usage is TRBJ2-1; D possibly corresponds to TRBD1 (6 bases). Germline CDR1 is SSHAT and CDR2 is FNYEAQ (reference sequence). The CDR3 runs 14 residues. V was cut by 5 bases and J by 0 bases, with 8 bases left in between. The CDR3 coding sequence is TGTGCCAGCAGCCAGGGGAGCTCCTACAATGAGCAGTTCTTC. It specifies CASSQGSSYNEQFF.

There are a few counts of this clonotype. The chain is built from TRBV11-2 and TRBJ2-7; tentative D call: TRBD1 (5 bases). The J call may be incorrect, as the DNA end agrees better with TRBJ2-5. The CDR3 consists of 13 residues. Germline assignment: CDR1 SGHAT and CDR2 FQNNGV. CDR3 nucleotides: TGTGCCAGCAGCTCCAGGGTGGCAGAGACCCAGTACTTC. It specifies CASSSRVAETQYF.

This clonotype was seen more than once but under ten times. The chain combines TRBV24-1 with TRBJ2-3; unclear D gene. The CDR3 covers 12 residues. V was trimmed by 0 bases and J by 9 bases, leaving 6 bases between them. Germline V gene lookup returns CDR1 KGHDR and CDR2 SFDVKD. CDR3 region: CATSDLTGTQYF. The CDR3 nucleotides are TGTGCCACCAGTGATTTGACGGGCACGCAGTATTTT.

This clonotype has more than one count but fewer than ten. The CDR3 coding sequence is TGTGCCAGCAGCTTTAAAGGGACAGGTAGAGCTGGGGCCAACGTCCTGACTTTC. This encodes CASSFKGTGRAGANVLTF. The chain combines TRBV27 with TRBJ2-6, with 8 bases aligning to TRBD1. This CDR3 has 18 amino acids. The germline gives CDR1 MNHEY, CDR2 SMNVEV (reference sequence). The ends lost 6 bases at V and 2 bases at J; junction bases unmatched: 12.

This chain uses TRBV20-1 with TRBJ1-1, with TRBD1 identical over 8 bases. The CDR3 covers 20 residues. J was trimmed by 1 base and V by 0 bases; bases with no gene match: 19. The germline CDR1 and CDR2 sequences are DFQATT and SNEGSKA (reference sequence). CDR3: CSARDLDNWQGAPQNTEAFF. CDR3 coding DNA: TGCAGTGCTAGAGATTTGGATAATTGGCAGGGGGCTCCTCAGAACACTGAAGCTTTCTTT.

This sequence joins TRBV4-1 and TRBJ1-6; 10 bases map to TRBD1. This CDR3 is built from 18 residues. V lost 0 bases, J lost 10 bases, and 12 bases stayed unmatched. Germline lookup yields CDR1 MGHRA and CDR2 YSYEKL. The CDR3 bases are TGCGCCAGCAGCCAAGATTCTTGGGGACAGGGGTTGGGGTCACCCCTCCACTTT. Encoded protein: CASSQDSWGQGLGSPLHF.

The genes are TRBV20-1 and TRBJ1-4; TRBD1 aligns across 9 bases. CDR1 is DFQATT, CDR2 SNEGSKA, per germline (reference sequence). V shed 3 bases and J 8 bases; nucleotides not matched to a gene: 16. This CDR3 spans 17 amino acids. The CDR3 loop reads CSARVPPAGTGWEKLFF. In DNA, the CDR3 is TGCAGTGCTAGGGTGCCACCTGCCGGGACAGGGTGGGAAAAACTGTTTTTT.

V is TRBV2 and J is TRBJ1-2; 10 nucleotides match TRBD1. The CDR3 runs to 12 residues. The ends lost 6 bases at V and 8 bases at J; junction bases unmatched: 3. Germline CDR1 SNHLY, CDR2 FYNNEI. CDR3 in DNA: TGTGCCAGCAGAGTGGACAGGGGGGGCTACACCTTC. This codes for CASRVDRGGYTF.

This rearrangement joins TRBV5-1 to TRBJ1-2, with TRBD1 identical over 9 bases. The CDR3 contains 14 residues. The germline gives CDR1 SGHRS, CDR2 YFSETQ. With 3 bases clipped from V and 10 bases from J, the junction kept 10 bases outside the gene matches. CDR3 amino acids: CASSWGRQGEYYTF. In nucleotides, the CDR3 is TGCGCCAGCAGCTGGGGGAGACAGGGGGAGTACTACACCTTC.

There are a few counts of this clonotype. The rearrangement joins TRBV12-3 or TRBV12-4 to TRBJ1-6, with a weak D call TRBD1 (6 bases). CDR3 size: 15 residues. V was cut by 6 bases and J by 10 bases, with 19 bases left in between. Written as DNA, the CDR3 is TGTGCCAGCAGCGGAAGGCAGGGGCCCGGGTCACCCCTCCACTTT. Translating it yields CASSGRQGPGSPLHF.

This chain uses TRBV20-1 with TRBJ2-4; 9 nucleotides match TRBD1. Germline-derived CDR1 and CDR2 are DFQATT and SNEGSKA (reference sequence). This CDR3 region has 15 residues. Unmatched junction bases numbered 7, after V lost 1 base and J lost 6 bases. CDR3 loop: CSARAPTGGINIQYF. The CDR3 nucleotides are TGCAGTGCTAGAGCTCCGACAGGGGGTATAAACATTCAGTACTTC.

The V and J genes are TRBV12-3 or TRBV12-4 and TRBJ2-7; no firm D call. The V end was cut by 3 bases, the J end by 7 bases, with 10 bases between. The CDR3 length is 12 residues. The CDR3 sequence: CASSFFSNEQYF. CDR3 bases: TGTGCCAGCAGTTTCTTCTCCAATGAGCAGTACTTC.

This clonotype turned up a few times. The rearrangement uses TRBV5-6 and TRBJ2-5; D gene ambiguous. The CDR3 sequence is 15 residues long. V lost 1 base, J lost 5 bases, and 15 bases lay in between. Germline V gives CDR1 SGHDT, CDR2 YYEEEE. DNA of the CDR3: TGTGCCAGCAGCTTGAATTTGGGTGCCGTCGAGACCCAGTACTTC. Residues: CASSLNLGAVETQYF. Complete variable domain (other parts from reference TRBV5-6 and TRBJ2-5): DAGVTQSPTHLIKTRGQQVTLRCSPKSGHDTVSWYQQALGQGPQFIFQYYEEEERQRGNFPDRFSGHQFPNYSSELNVNALLLGDSALYLCASSLNLGAVETQYFGPGTRLLVL.

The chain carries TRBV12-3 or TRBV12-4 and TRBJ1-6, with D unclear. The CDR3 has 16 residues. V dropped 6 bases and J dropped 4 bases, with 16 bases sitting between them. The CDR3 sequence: CASSSDESRYNSPLHF. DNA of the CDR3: TGTGCCAGCAGCTCTGACGAGTCGAGGTATAATTCACCCCTCCACTTT.

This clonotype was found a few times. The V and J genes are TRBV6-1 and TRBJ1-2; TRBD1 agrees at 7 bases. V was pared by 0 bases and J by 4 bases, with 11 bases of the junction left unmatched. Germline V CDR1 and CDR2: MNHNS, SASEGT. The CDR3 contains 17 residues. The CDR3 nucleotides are TGTGCCAGCAGTGAAGCGATTACAGGGGTCGTAGCCTATGGCTACACCTTC. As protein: CASSEAITGVVAYGYTF.

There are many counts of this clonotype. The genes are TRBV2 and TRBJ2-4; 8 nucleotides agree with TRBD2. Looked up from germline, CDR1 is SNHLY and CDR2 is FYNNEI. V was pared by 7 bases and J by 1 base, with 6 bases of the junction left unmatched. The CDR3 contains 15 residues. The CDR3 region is CASKTGGGAKNIQYF. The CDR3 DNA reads TGTGCCAGCAAGACGGGCGGGGGGGCCAAAAACATTCAGTACTTC.

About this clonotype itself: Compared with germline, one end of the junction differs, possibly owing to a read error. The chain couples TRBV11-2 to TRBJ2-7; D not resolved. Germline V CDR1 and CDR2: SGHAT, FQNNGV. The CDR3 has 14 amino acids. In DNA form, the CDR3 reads TGTGCCAGCAGCTTACCCCTAGACTCCTACGAGCGGTACTTC. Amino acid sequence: CASSLPLDSYERYF.